Sequencing of this TCR beta chain was carried out in a study of Ad26.COV2.S vaccination and SARS-CoV-2 variants (dated by TCRdb to the early 2020s). Notes on the research overall: The specificity and breadth of SARS-CoV-2-reactive T cell receptors after Ad26.COV2.S vaccination were assessed by TCRbeta repertoire sequencing. The TCR-sequenced set comprised approximately 32 samples: approximately 19 Ad26.COV2.S vaccine recipients, 5 placebo recipients and 8 SARS-CoV-2 convalescent individuals.

The meaning of the sample's time point label: individuals recovered from natural SARS-CoV-2 infection. V and J are trimmed by 10 bases and 2 bases, and the gene matches miss 8 bases of the junction. Measured from the cysteine to the phenylalanine, the CDR3 is 14 residues long. CDR3 DNA is the only sequence kept; it has 42 bases, read in frame from the first base. The germline V gene encodes CDR1 LNHDA and CDR2 SQIVND (reference sequence). Points the paper makes about the study in general: Higher spike-specific TCR breadth was observed in Ad26.COV2.S recipients than in placebo recipients (P = 0.0014). After vaccination, spike-specific CD8+ and CD4+ T cell responses were reported to show substantial breadth. The authors noted that total T cell responses may have been underestimated by the TCR breadth and depth analyses. Non-spike TCR breadth was comparable between vaccine and placebo recipients, consistent with the vaccine containing only spike.

On this clone: The antigen it recognizes is unknown. Base qualities were left out, and no much larger clone turns up one base away.

TCRbeta CDR3 regions were sequenced with the immunoSEQ Assay. After extraction, genomic DNA underwent amplification by bias-controlled multiplex PCR, followed by high-throughput sequencing. In the original analysis: Collapsing and filtering of sequences were performed to quantify the absolute abundance of each unique TCRbeta CDR3 region. T cell fraction was estimated by normalizing TCRbeta template counts to usable DNA, which was measured by amplifying reference genes present in all nucleated cells. Repertoire TCRs were annotated as SARS-CoV-2-specific by exact matching of V gene, CDR3 amino acid sequence and J gene to a known reactive TCR set. The reference SARS-CoV-2 TCR set was derived from MIRA and filtered for enrichment in COVID-19-positive ImmuneCODE repertoires, a step that removed public or cross-reactive TCRs. Drawing on the MIRA antigens, annotated TCRs were analysed further at the level of specific ORF or position within ORF. Breadth was defined as the number of annotated unique rearrangements divided by the total number of unique productive rearrangements, and depth was defined as the summed frequency of the annotated unique rearrangements. TCR breadth was compared between groups using two-sided Wilcoxon rank-sum tests. This is the immuneACCESS table as TCRdb keeps it, with only in-frame sequences that have V and J called. A part of the clones is gone; compared with another copy, unresolved V genes explain less than half, and the rest is unexplained. D and trimming come from the DNA, and the V and J calls and clone size come from that table. Recorded for this sample are some 190,000 clones; 70% to 90% of them occurred a single time. The ten largest clones take up 5.9% of the sample.

This specimen consisted of peripheral blood, obtained after recovery from COVID-19. This sequence uses TRBV19 and TRBJ2-3; TRBD2 fits 8 bases in the junction. The clonotype originates from a human donor who had recovered from COVID-19. The CDR3 protein is CATKTSASTDTQYF. The sequence in DNA is TGTGCCACCAAGACTAGCGCTTCCACAGATACGCAGTATTTT.